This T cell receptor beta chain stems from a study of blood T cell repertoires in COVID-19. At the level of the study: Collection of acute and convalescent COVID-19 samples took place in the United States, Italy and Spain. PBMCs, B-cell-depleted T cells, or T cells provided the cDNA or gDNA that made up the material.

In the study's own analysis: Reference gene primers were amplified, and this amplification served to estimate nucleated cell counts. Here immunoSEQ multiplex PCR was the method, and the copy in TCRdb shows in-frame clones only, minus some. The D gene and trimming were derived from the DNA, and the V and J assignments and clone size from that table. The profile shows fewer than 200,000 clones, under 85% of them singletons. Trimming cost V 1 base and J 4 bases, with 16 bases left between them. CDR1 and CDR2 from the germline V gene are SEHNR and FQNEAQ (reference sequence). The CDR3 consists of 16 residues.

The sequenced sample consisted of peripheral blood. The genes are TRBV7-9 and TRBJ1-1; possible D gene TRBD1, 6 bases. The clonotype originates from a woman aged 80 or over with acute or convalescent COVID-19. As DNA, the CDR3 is TGTGCCAGCAGCTTAGAGGGGGGGTTGGTCGGCACTGAAGCTTTCTTT. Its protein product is CASSLEGGLVGTEAFF.